This T cell receptor (beta chain) stems from a study of blood T cell repertoires in COVID-19 (TCRdb year 2020). About the study as a whole: Collaborator samples came from the United States, Italy and Spain and covered acute and convalescent phases of COVID-19. The material from the prospective study consisted of cDNA or gDNA derived from T cells, B-cell-depleted T cells, or PBMCs. Subjects who had been exposed to COVID-19, were actively infected with it, or had recovered from it provided the deeply sampled blood TCRbeta repertoires that made up the dataset. A freely available public database, intended as a resource for researchers studying the immune response to SARS-CoV-2, is where the repertoires were released. The samples were drawn from the first 160 participants of the ongoing ImmuneRACE study and from some 1,300 subjects provided by 6 global collaborators. A de-identified subject ID, COVID-19 status, age in years and sex were almost always included in the sample metadata. HLA class I and class II types, where available, came from metadata supplied by the sample provider rather than from assay-based typing.

About this clone itself: Its binding antigen is unknown. No much larger clone is present one base from it, and per-base qualities are unavailable.

TCRbeta CDR3 regions were amplified from genomic DNA by means of the immunoSEQ Assay, a bias-controlled multiplex PCR. The authors' pipeline ran thus. Within the assay, amplification of reference gene primers was used to estimate how many nucleated cells each sample contained. To quantify the absolute abundance of each unique TCRbeta CDR3 rearrangement, sequence reads were collapsed and filtered. For each sample, productive Simpson clonality was calculated as the square root of Simpson's diversity index over productive rearrangements. This is the immuneACCESS table as TCRdb keeps it, with only in-frame sequences that have V and J called. A part of the clones is gone; compared with another copy, unresolved V genes explain less than half, and the rest is unexplained. V, J and clone size are taken as reported in that table, and D and trimming were inferred from the DNA itself. Within this sample are about 140,000 clones, with about 80% of them counted one time only. The ten most abundant clones make up 3.5% to 4.5% of the sample.

The collaborating institutions used their own protocols to collect whole blood in K2EDTA tubes. For TCRbeta analysis, collaborators shipped samples in one of three forms: frozen whole blood, isolated PBMCs, or DNA extracted from either of those sample types. The germline V gene (reference sequence) sets CDR1 to SEHNR and CDR2 to FQNEAQ. From its cysteine to its phenylalanine, the CDR3 spans 16 amino acids. Kept here is only the CDR3 DNA, which spans 48 bases and is read in frame from base 1. The junction shows trimming of 7 bases on V and 2 bases on J, and the gene matches do not reach 10 bases of it. The investigation overall reported the following: The amount of clinical and demographic metadata varied by source and participant and was provided uncurated.

The sequence came from a woman aged 55-69 years with acute or convalescent COVID-19. Sequencing input: peripheral blood. Recombination joined TRBV7-9 with TRBJ2-1, with 8 bases aligning to TRBD2. The CDR3 amino acid sequence is: CASTLREEGAYNEQFF. The sequenced DNA is TGTGCCAGCACCTTGCGGGAGGAGGGGGCCTACAATGAGCAGTTCTTC.